The clone carrying this T cell receptor (beta chain) came up a few times. Its antigen is not known. The data originate from a study of T-cell reconstitution after alpha-beta-depleted transplantation in children. Using unique molecular identifiers, the investigators prepared the TCRbeta library. Using its own MiXCR run on the PCR reads, TCRdb lists one record per CDR3 protein. Of about 830,000 distinct CDR3 sequences detected, around 17% appear once; the ten largest clones hold under 6%. Study-wide points: At the one-year point after transplant, T-cell counts and TCRbeta diversity were found to come mostly from T cells that had been newly produced. Several hundred graft clones that had expanded were reportedly the source of alpha-beta T cells about two months after transplant. Day-60 TCRbeta diversity that was high in some patients was derived from surviving recipient T cells and thymic progenitors.

The receptor was derived from a male patient aged 10 to 17 who had a stem cell transplant for acute lymphoblastic leukemia, so the T cells may come from the graft donor. Sample: PBMCs, mostly from graft donor cells, taken 360 days after TCRalphabeta/CD19-depleted stem cell transplant.

In nucleotides, the CDR3 is TGCAGCGTTGAAATTGGGCCTAGCTCCTACGAGCAGTACTTC. Protein product: CSVEIGPSSYEQYF. V is TRBV29-1 and J is TRBJ2-7; D ambiguous. Germline lookup yields CDR1 SQVTM and CDR2 ANQGSEA. V shed 2 bases and J shed 0 bases, with 11 bases lying between them. The CDR3 consists of 14 residues.